The clone carrying this TCR beta chain was seen a handful of times. The target antigen is unknown. The study ran its PCR with 60 Vbeta and 13 Jbeta primers. Here immunoSEQ multiplex PCR was the method, and the copy in TCRdb shows in-frame clones only, minus some. Of around 120,000 clones listed, approximately 70% are singletons. V lost 5 bases to trimming and J lost 2 bases; unmatched junction nucleotides: 3. The CDR3 loop spans 14 amino acids. CDR1 WSHSY and CDR2 SAAADI come from the germline V gene. The data were obtained in a study of cytomegalovirus exposure and HLA in healthy donors. The wider study: Most genotyped donors, 65% to 90% of more than 300, had Caucasian-associated genetic ancestry.

General observations from the study: The authors listed some 150 TCR beta chains as cytomegalovirus-associated.

Sequencing was performed on PBMCs. This sequence was found in a man aged 35 to 55 in good health and CMV-seropositive. The rearrangement uses TRBV10-2 and TRBJ1-5, with 7 bases lining up with TRBD1. The CDR3 coding sequence is TGCGCCAGCAGTACAGGGGAGGGCAATCAGCCCCAGCATTTT. Translation gives CASSTGEGNQPQHF.